The rows below give T cell receptor beta chains drawn from one sample of a study of blood T cell repertoires in COVID-19. Only in-frame clones appear in the TCRdb table, and some are missing; sequencing was by immunoSEQ multiplex PCR. The sample shows 100,000 to 150,000 clones, about 85% of them seen only once. Material: peripheral blood. These receptors all stem from a man aged 35-49 years with active or convalescent COVID-19. Each CDR3 is given without its conserved first and last residue. The order of the fields is J gene, D gene, V gene, CDR3 protein. The D gene is left open where the match is weak.

j_gene: TRBJ2-5
d_gene: TRBD1
v_gene: TRBV24-1
CDR3aa: ATSDPGTGGSQETQY

j_gene: TRBJ2-5
d_gene: TRBD2
v_gene: TRBV5-5
CDR3aa: ASSLAGRVAETQY

j_gene: TRBJ2-1
d_gene: .
v_gene: TRBV6-6
CDR3aa: ASSPGVNEQF

j_gene: TRBJ2-2
d_gene: .
v_gene: TRBV6-5
CDR3aa: ASSHRLANTGELF

j_gene: TRBJ2-7
d_gene: .
v_gene: TRBV12-3/TRBV12-4
CDR3aa: ASSLQRPYEQY

j_gene: TRBJ2-1
d_gene: .
v_gene: TRBV7-7
CDR3aa: ASTPRAGGVDEQF

j_gene: TRBJ2-7
d_gene: TRBD1
v_gene: TRBV5-3
CDR3aa: ARSPERGGARQY

j_gene: TRBJ2-2
d_gene: .
v_gene: TRBV3-1/TRBV3-2
CDR3aa: ASSRMPGLNTGELF

j_gene: TRBJ2-5
d_gene: TRBD2
v_gene: TRBV2
CDR3aa: ASSDQTSGAETQY

j_gene: TRBJ1-4
d_gene: .
v_gene: TRBV9
CDR3aa: ASSVGDRTTTNEKLF

j_gene: TRBJ1-1
d_gene: .
v_gene: TRBV29-1
CDR3aa: SVGGGGEDTEAF

j_gene: TRBJ2-2
d_gene: TRBD2
v_gene: TRBV5-1
CDR3aa: ASSSPGLAGGTGELF

j_gene: TRBJ2-3
d_gene: .
v_gene: TRBV9
CDR3aa: ASSATQGSTDTQY

j_gene: TRBJ1-2
d_gene: TRBD1
v_gene: TRBV29-1
CDR3aa: SVIRQGNLGSIGYT

j_gene: TRBJ2-3
d_gene: TRBD2
v_gene: TRBV4-2
CDR3aa: ASSLRGTSRSDTQY

j_gene: TRBJ1-2
d_gene: TRBD1
v_gene: TRBV7-9
CDR3aa: ASSNRGQGYGYT

j_gene: TRBJ1-1
d_gene: TRBD1
v_gene: TRBV5-1
CDR3aa: ASSLDWDRATEAF

j_gene: TRBJ1-4
d_gene: TRBD1
v_gene: TRBV19
CDR3aa: ASSISDRNEKLF

j_gene: TRBJ2-3
d_gene: TRBD2
v_gene: TRBV7-9
CDR3aa: ASSLDWGAGGTDTQY

j_gene: TRBJ1-3
d_gene: .
v_gene: TRBV19
CDR3aa: ASSIDLGMTGNTIY

j_gene: TRBJ1-2
d_gene: .
v_gene: TRBV28
CDR3aa: ASSLGGGYT

j_gene: TRBJ2-5
d_gene: .
v_gene: TRBV5-5
CDR3aa: ASSGLQLQETQY

j_gene: TRBJ1-3
d_gene: TRBD1
v_gene: TRBV12-5
CDR3aa: ASGQRTGVGGNTIY

j_gene: TRBJ1-2
d_gene: .
v_gene: TRBV3-1/TRBV3-2
CDR3aa: ASSNLGGGDGYT

j_gene: TRBJ2-6
d_gene: .
v_gene: TRBV29-1
CDR3aa: SVDAHTSSGANVLT

j_gene: TRBJ1-3
d_gene: .
v_gene: TRBV15
CDR3aa: ATSRDRGSRGNTIY

j_gene: TRBJ2-4
d_gene: TRBD2
v_gene: TRBV19
CDR3aa: ASSMVASGGKNIQY

j_gene: TRBJ1-1
d_gene: TRBD1
v_gene: TRBV18
CDR3aa: ASSRDRGLNTEAF

j_gene: TRBJ2-5
d_gene: .
v_gene: TRBV18
CDR3aa: ASSPPSVETQY

j_gene: TRBJ1-1
d_gene: .
v_gene: TRBV6-5
CDR3aa: ASSPDKNTEAF

j_gene: TRBJ2-3
d_gene: TRBD1
v_gene: TRBV7-3
CDR3aa: ASSSRTGTGVGTDTQY

j_gene: TRBJ1-5
d_gene: .
v_gene: TRBV10-2
CDR3aa: ASSDARDMGSSNQPQH

j_gene: TRBJ2-7
d_gene: TRBD2
v_gene: TRBV3-1/TRBV3-2
CDR3aa: ASSGTSDEQY

j_gene: TRBJ2-5
d_gene: TRBD1
v_gene: TRBV6-2/TRBV6-3
CDR3aa: ASSLGAGTGEEETQY

j_gene: TRBJ1-1
d_gene: .
v_gene: TRBV7-2
CDR3aa: ASSFECI

j_gene: TRBJ1-5
d_gene: TRBD1
v_gene: TRBV5-5
CDR3aa: ASTLQGFSNQPQH

j_gene: TRBJ2-7
d_gene: TRBD1
v_gene: TRBV6-1
CDR3aa: ASSVSPGQVTYEQY

j_gene: TRBJ2-1
d_gene: .
v_gene: TRBV24-1
CDR3aa: ATSDETSSEQF

j_gene: TRBJ1-4
d_gene: .
v_gene: TRBV3-1/TRBV3-2
CDR3aa: ASSQGLGSRRNEKLF

j_gene: TRBJ2-7
d_gene: .
v_gene: TRBV25-1
CDR3aa: ASSGDSNLWREQY

j_gene: TRBJ2-1
d_gene: TRBD2
v_gene: TRBV10-3
CDR3aa: AISDWNGGSGSSYNEQF

j_gene: TRBJ2-1
d_gene: TRBD2
v_gene: TRBV7-3
CDR3aa: ASSLGGAHNEQF

j_gene: TRBJ1-3
d_gene: .
v_gene: TRBV6-1
CDR3aa: ASGAVGGNTIY

j_gene: TRBJ1-4
d_gene: .
v_gene: TRBV15
CDR3aa: ATSRDPATNEKLF

j_gene: TRBJ1-1
d_gene: .
v_gene: TRBV5-1
CDR3aa: ASSLDGAGTEAF

j_gene: TRBJ2-2
d_gene: TRBD1
v_gene: TRBV10-3
CDR3aa: AISGGQGGTGELF

j_gene: TRBJ1-2
d_gene: .
v_gene: TRBV9
CDR3aa: ASSVAPQGRGYGYT

j_gene: TRBJ2-6
d_gene: TRBD1
v_gene: TRBV27
CDR3aa: ASSLRVGTGSSGANVLT

j_gene: TRBJ2-7
d_gene: .
v_gene: TRBV7-8
CDR3aa: ASSLDRSDREQY

j_gene: TRBJ1-5
d_gene: TRBD1
v_gene: TRBV3-1/TRBV3-2
CDR3aa: ASSQTGGPNQPQH

j_gene: TRBJ1-2
d_gene: .
v_gene: TRBV6-5
CDR3aa: ASSSDLGRGSYT

j_gene: TRBJ1-4
d_gene: .
v_gene: TRBV21-1
CDR3aa: ASWGHSTNEKLF

j_gene: TRBJ2-7
d_gene: .
v_gene: TRBV25-1
CDR3aa: ASSESGAPYEQY

j_gene: TRBJ2-3
d_gene: TRBD2
v_gene: TRBV6-4
CDR3aa: ASSERTSGTDTQY

j_gene: TRBJ1-1
d_gene: .
v_gene: TRBV9
CDR3aa: ASSVGPGGEEAF

j_gene: TRBJ2-5
d_gene: TRBD2
v_gene: TRBV9
CDR3aa: ASSVASSGLAGQETQY

j_gene: TRBJ2-7
d_gene: TRBD1
v_gene: TRBV2
CDR3aa: ASIRDRGQEQY

j_gene: TRBJ1-2
d_gene: .
v_gene: TRBV2
CDR3aa: ASSDRGAYGYT

j_gene: TRBJ1-2
d_gene: .
v_gene: TRBV19
CDR3aa: ASSIPRQPTGYT

j_gene: TRBJ2-3
d_gene: TRBD2
v_gene: TRBV6-5
CDR3aa: ASSSRTSRTDTQY